This entry lists 15 T cell receptor beta chains sequenced from one sample in a study of shared clonotypes between healthy human individuals. The repertoire was sequenced with immunoSEQ multiplex PCR; TCRdb's copy has only in-frame clones and lacks some. This table holds about 730,000 clones, over 55% found once. The sequencing sample was made of memory CD4+ T cells sorted from blood. The sample's subset: CD45RA-negative fraction. The receptors were gathered from a woman aged 30 to 39 in good health.

V gene TRBV6-4 combines with J gene TRBJ1-5, with D unresolved. This CDR3 region has 16 residues. V was shortened by 2 bases and J by 5 bases, with 16 bases between the two germline ends. Germline CDR1 and CDR2: MRHNA and SNTAGT. The CDR3 coding sequence is TGTGCCAGCAGTGACCCGGGTGGGCCCTCCTATCAGCCCCAGCATTTT. Protein product: CASSDPGGPSYQPQHF.

The chain is built from TRBV25-1 and TRBJ2-5; 8 bases are a match to TRBD1. The DNA matches TRBJ2-7 better at its end, which makes the J call doubtful. Germline loops: CDR1 MGHDK, CDR2 SYGVNS. The CDR3 consists of 15 residues. As DNA, the CDR3 is TGTGCCAGCAGTGACAGCGGACAGGGCGCCTACGAGCAGTACTTC. Amino acid sequence: CASSDSGQGAYEQYF.

The chain links TRBV28 to TRBJ1-3; D unresolved. V lost 5 bases, J lost 0 bases, and 11 bases lay in between. The CDR3 covers 15 residues. Germline lookup yields CDR1 MDHEN and CDR2 SYDVKM. DNA for the CDR3: TGTGCCAGCAGTCGGTGGACGGGCTCTGGAAACACCATATATTTT. As protein: CASSRWTGSGNTIYF.

V is TRBV5-4 and J is TRBJ2-7, with 9 bases aligning to TRBD1. This CDR3 has 13 amino acids. Germline loops: CDR1 SGHNT, CDR2 YYREEE (reference sequence). Trimming took 8 bases from V and 5 from J; bases not matched to a gene: 8. CDR3 amino acids: CASARDRANEQYF. The CDR3 nucleotides read TGTGCCAGTGCCCGGGACAGGGCCAACGAGCAGTACTTC.

The chain recombines TRBV21-1 with TRBJ2-4; TRBD1, the D gene given by the table, was not confirmed from the DNA. TRBV21-1 corresponds to a pseudogene. This CDR3 has 18 residues. The CDR3 loop is CASSPGGLPVGAKNIQYF. Written as DNA, the CDR3 is TGTGCCAGCAGCCCAGGGGGATTGCCAGTCGGAGCCAAAAACATTCAGTACTTC.

V is TRBV2 and J is TRBJ2-2; perhaps TRBD1 as D (5 bases). The CDR3 runs to 14 residues. The V gene's germline CDR1 is SNHLY and CDR2 FYNNEI. V was clipped by 5 bases and J by 1 base, with 8 bases between them. The CDR3 region is CASSNDRNTGELFF. The CDR3, as DNA: TGTGCCAGCAGTAACGACAGGAACACCGGGGAGCTGTTTTTT.

A word on this clone: At the DNA level, this CDR3 is encoded by other sequences in the same sample as well. The V and J genes are TRBV28 and TRBJ1-2, with a tentative D call TRBD1 (6 bases). The CDR3 totals 12 residues. Germline loops: CDR1 MDHEN, CDR2 SYDVKM. V was pared by 2 bases and J by 5 bases, with 6 bases between. The CDR3 protein is CASSLQGYGYTF. For the CDR3, the DNA is TGTGCCAGCAGTTTACAGGGGTATGGCTACACCTTC.

This clone occurred once. V is TRBV15 and J is TRBJ2-5; 9 bases match TRBD2. CDR1 and CDR2 from the germline V gene are LNHNV and YYDKDF (reference sequence). There are 16 residues in the CDR3. Losses at the gene ends were 5 bases for V and 2 bases for J; bases not matched to a gene: 9. CDR3 amino acids: CATSQYGSGGQETQYF. The CDR3, as DNA: TGTGCCACCAGCCAGTATGGGAGCGGGGGGCAAGAGACCCAGTACTTC.

The chain couples TRBV28 to TRBJ1-4; no clear D gene. Germline CDR1 MDHEN, CDR2 SYDVKM. There are 15 residues in the CDR3. Trimming left V 0 bases short and J 3 bases short, with 8 bases between. CDR3 residues: CASSLWGSSNEKLFF. The CDR3 nucleotides read TGTGCCAGCAGTTTATGGGGCAGTTCTAATGAAAAACTGTTTTTT.

CDR3 amino acids: CASSGARQGRTGELFF. For the CDR3, the DNA is TGTGCCAGCAGTGGGGCGAGACAGGGGCGCACCGGGGAGCTGTTTTTT. The rearrangement joins TRBV5-4 to TRBJ2-2, with TRBD1 matching 8 bases. V gave up 5 bases and J gave up 4 bases; unmatched junction bases: 10. Germline lookup yields CDR1 SGHNT and CDR2 YYREEE (reference sequence). The CDR3 consists of 16 residues.

This clone was recorded once. This chain links TRBV2 with TRBJ1-1; perhaps TRBD1 as D (6 bases). The CDR3 runs 15 residues. V was shortened by 5 bases and J by 1 base, with 14 bases between the two germline ends. The V gene's germline CDR1 is SNHLY and CDR2 FYNNEI. The DNA for the CDR3 is TGTGCCAGCAGTCTTCACAGGGTAAGGAACACTGAAGCTTTCTTT. Encoded protein: CASSLHRVRNTEAFF.

The V call is TRBV6-1, the J call TRBJ2-7; 11 bases agree with TRBD2. The CDR3 runs to 17 residues. V lost 4 bases, J lost 0 bases, and 8 bases stayed unmatched. Germline V lookup: CDR1 MNHNS, CDR2 SASEGT. The CDR3 coding sequence is TGTGCCAGCAGTGTGTCGCTAGCGGGAGGTTACTCCTACGAGCAGTACTTC. Its translation is CASSVSLAGGYSYEQYF.

This sequence joins TRBV28 and TRBJ2-7, with TRBD2 identical over 10 bases. Per germline, CDR1 MDHEN and CDR2 SYDVKM. Trimming removed 4 bases from V and 0 bases from J; junction bases left unmatched: 3. This CDR3 region has 15 residues. The CDR3 here is CASSSSGGSSYEQYF. The CDR3 region has the DNA TGTGCCAGCAGTTCTAGCGGGGGAAGCTCCTACGAGCAGTACTTC.

The gene calls are TRBV30 and TRBJ1-5, with 8 bases matching TRBD1. From germline, CDR1 is GTSNPN and CDR2 SVGIG (reference sequence). J was trimmed by 2 bases and V by 4 bases; bases with no gene match: 7. The CDR3 loop spans 15 amino acids. The CDR3 DNA reads TGTGCCTGGAAGAAGAAGACAGGGGGCAATCAGCCCCAGCATTTT. Its protein is CAWKKKTGGNQPQHF.

The chain uses TRBV13 and TRBJ2-5; D is perhaps TRBD2 (6 bases). This CDR3 is built from 17 residues. CDR1 and CDR2 (germline): PRHDT, FYEKMQ (reference sequence). V dropped 5 bases and J dropped 1 base, with 20 bases sitting between them. For the CDR3, the DNA is TGTGCCAGCAGCCCCCCCAAAAATCTAGCGCGCCAAGAGACCCAGTACTTC. Translation: CASSPPKNLARQETQYF. Complete variable domain (other parts from reference TRBV13 and TRBJ2-5): AAGVIQSPRHLIKEKRETATLKCYPIPRHDTVYWYQQGPGQDPQFLISFYEKMQSDKGSIPDRFSAQQFSDYHSELNMSSLELGDSALYFCASSPPKNLARQETQYFGPGTRLLVL.